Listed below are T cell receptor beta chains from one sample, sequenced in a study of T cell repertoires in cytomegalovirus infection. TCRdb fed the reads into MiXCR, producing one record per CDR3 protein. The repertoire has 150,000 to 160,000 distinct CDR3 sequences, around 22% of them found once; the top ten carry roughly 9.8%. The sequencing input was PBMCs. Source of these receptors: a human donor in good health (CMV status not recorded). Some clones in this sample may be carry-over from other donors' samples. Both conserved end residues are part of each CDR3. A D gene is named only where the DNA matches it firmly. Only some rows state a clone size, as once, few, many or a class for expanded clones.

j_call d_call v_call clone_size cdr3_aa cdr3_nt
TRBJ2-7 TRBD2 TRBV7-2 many CASSLGPLAGLTYEQYF TGTGCCAGCAGCTTAGGCCCACTAGCGGGACTTACCTACGAGCAGTACTTC
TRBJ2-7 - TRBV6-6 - CAGSPGVEQYF TGTGCCGGCAGTCCTGGTGTCGAGCAGTACTTC
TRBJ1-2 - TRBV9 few CASSVGGGTYGYTF TGTGCCAGCAGCGTAGGAGGCGGAACTTATGGCTACACCTTC
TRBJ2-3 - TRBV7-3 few CASSTDHTDTQYF TGTGCCAGCAGCACGGACCACACAGATACGCAGTATTTT
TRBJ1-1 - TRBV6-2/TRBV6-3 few CASSTQNTEAFF TGTGCCAGCAGTACCCAAAACACTGAAGCTTTCTTT
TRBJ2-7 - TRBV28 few CASSLPRSYEQYF TGTGCCAGCAGTTTACCACGCTCCTACGAGCAGTACTTC
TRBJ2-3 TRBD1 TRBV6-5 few CASSTPIGDSGTDTQYF TGTGCCAGCAGCACCCCCATCGGGGACAGCGGCACAGATACGCAGTATTTT
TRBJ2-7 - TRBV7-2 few CASSLGRHEQYF TGTGCCAGCAGCTTGGGTCGCCACGAGCAGTACTTC
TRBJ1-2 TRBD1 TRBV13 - CASSQDRGDGYTF TGTGCCAGCAGCCAAGACAGGGGGGATGGCTACACCTTC
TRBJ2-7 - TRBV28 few CASSLQGWEQYF TGTGCCAGCAGCTTACAGGGTTGGGAGCAGTACTTC
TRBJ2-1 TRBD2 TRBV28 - CASSSLTSGRVNEQFF TGTGCCAGCAGTTCATTGACTAGCGGGAGGGTCAATGAGCAGTTCTTC
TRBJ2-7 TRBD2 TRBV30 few CAYSGTSGNEQYF TGTGCCTACTCCGGGACTAGCGGCAACGAGCAGTACTTC
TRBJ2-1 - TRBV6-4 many CASSERESGEQFF TGTGCCAGCAGCGAGAGGGAGTCTGGTGAGCAGTTCTTC
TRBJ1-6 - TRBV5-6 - CASSLYPRGSPLHF TGTGCCAGCAGCTTGTATCCAAGAGGCTCACCCCTCCACTTT